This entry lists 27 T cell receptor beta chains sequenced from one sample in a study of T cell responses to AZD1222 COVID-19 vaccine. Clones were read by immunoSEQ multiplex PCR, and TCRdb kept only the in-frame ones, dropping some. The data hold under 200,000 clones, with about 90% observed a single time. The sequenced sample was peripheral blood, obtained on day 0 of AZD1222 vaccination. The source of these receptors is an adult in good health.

The CDR3 spells CSVSGTSGVYNEQFF. CDR3 nucleotide sequence: TGCAGCGTTTCCGGGACTAGCGGGGTGTACAATGAGCAGTTCTTC. This chain uses TRBV29-1 with TRBJ2-1; 13 positions match TRBD2. The CDR3 totals 15 residues. The junction had 5 bases not matched to a gene; V was cut back by 5 bases and J by 4 bases. Germline-derived CDR1 and CDR2 are SQVTM and ANQGSEA.

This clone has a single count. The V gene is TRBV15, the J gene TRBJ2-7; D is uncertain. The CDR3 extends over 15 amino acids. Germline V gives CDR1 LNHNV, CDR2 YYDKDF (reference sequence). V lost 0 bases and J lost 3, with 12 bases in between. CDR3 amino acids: CATSRENAGYYEQYF. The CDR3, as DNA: TGTGCCACCAGCAGAGAAAACGCTGGGTACTACGAGCAGTACTTC.

In DNA, the CDR3 is TGCGCCAGCAGCCAAGATCTATCGGATACGCAGTATTTT. Translating gives CASSQDLSDTQYF. This chain joins TRBV4-1 and TRBJ2-3; D is undetermined. The CDR3 runs to 13 residues. Germline loops: CDR1 MGHRA, CDR2 YSYEKL. Trimming removed 0 bases at V and 6 bases at J, with 7 bases between.

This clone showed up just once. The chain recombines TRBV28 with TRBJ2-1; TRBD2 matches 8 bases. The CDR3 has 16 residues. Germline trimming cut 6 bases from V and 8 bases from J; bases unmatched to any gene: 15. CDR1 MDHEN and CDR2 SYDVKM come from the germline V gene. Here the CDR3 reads CASRPTGRGGKDEQFF. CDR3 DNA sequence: TGTGCCAGCAGACCGACGGGTCGGGGGGGCAAGGATGAGCAGTTCTTC. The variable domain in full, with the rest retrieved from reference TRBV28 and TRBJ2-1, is DVKVTQSSRYLVKRTGEKVFLECVQDMDHENMFWYRQDPGLGLRLIYFSYDVKMKEKGDIPEGYSVSREKKERFSLILESASTNQTSMYLCASRPTGRGGKDEQFFGPGTRLTVL.

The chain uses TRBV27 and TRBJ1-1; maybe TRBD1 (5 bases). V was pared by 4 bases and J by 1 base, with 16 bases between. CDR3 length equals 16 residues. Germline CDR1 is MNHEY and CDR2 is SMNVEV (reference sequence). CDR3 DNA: TGTGCCAGCAGTTCCGTCGTCCCGACAGAGAACACTGAAGCTTTCTTT. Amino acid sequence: CASSSVVPTENTEAFF.

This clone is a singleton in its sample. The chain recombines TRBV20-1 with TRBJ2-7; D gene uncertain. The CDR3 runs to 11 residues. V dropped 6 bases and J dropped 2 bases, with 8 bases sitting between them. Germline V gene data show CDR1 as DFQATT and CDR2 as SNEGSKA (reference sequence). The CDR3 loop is CSAQGTYEQYF. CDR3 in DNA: TGCAGTGCCCAAGGGACCTACGAGCAGTACTTC.

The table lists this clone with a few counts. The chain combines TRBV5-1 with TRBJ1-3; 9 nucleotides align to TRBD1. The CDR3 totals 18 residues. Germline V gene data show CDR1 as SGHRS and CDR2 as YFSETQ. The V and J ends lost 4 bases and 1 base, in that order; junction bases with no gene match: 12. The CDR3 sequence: CASSRLTTGGKSGNTIYF. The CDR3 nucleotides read TGCGCCAGCAGCCGCCTCACCACAGGGGGCAAATCTGGAAACACCATATATTTT.

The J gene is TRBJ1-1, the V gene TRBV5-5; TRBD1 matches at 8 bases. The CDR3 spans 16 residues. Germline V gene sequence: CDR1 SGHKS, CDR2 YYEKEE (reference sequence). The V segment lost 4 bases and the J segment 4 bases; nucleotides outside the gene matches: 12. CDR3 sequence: CASSRTSLQGGTEAFF. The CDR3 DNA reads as TGTGCCAGCAGCAGAACGTCCCTACAGGGGGGCACTGAAGCTTTCTTT.

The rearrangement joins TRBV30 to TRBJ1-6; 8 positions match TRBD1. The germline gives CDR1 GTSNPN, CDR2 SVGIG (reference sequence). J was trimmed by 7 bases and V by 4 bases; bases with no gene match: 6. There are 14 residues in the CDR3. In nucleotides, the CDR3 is TGTGCCTGGAATCAGGGGGCTTTAAATTCACCCCTCCACTTT. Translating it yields CAWNQGALNSPLHF.

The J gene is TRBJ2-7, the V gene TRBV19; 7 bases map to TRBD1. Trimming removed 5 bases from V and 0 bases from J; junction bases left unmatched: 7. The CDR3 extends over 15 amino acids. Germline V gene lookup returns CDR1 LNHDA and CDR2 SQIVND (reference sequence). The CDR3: CASSARDRPSYEQYF. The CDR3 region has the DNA TGTGCCAGTAGTGCCCGGGACAGACCCTCCTACGAGCAGTACTTC. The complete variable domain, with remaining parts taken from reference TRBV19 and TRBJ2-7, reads DGGITQSPKYLFRKEGQNVTLSCEQNLNHDAMYWYRQDPGQGLRLIYYSQIVNDFQKGDIAEGYSVSREKKESFPLTVTSAQKNPTAFYLCASSARDRPSYEQYFGPGTRLTVT.

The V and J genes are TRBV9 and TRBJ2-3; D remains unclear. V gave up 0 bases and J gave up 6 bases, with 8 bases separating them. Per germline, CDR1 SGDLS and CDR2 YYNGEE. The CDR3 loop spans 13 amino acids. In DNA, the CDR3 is TGTGCCAGCAGCGTAGAAGGAATGGATACGCAGTATTTT. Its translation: CASSVEGMDTQYF.

The CDR3 sequence: CASSIPGTVLYGYTF. The DNA for the CDR3 is TGTGCCAGTAGTATACCAGGGACAGTACTCTATGGCTACACCTTC. This chain connects TRBV19 to TRBJ1-2; TRBD1 matches 7 bases. With V trimmed by 2 bases and J by 4 bases, 7 bases remained unmatched. CDR3 size: 15 residues. Germline loops: CDR1 LNHDA, CDR2 SQIVND (reference sequence).

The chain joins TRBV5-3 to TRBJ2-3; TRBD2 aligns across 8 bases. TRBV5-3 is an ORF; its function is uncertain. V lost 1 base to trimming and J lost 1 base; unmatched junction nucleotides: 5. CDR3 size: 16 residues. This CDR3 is CARSLTAGLGTDTQYF. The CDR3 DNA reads TGTGCCAGAAGCTTGACAGCGGGACTAGGCACAGATACGCAGTATTTT.

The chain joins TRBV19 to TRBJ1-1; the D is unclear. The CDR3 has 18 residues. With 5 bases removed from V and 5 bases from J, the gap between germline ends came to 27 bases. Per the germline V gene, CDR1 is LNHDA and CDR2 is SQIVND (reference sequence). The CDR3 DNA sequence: TGTGCCAGTAGTCCTACCTTTGACCCAACGAACCTGGGGACTGAAGCTTTCTTT. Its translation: CASSPTFDPTNLGTEAFF. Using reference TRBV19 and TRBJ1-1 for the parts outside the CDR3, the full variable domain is DGGITQSPKYLFRKEGQNVTLSCEQNLNHDAMYWYRQDPGQGLRLIYYSQIVNDFQKGDIAEGYSVSREKKESFPLTVTSAQKNPTAFYLCASSPTFDPTNLGTEAFFGQGTRLTVV.

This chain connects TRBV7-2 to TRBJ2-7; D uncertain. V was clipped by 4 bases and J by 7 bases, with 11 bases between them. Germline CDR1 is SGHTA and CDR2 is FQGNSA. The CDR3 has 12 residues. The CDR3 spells CASSSAPPEQYF. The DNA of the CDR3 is TGTGCCAGCAGCTCGGCCCCCCCGGAGCAGTACTTC.

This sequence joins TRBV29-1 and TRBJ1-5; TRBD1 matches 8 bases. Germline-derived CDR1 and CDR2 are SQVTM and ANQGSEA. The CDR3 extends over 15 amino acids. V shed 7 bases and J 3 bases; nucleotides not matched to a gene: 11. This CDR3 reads CSGITGTGPNQPQHF. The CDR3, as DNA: TGCAGCGGTATAACCGGGACAGGTCCCAATCAGCCCCAGCATTTT.

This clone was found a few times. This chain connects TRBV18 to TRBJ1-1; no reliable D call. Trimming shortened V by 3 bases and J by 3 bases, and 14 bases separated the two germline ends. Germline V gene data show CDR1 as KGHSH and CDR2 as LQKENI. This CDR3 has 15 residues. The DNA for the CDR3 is TGTGCCAGCTCACCCGCCCGGAGGGTGGACACTGAAGCTTTCTTT. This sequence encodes CASSPARRVDTEAFF. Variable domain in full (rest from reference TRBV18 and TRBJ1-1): NAGVMQNPRHLVRRRGQEARLRCSPMKGHSHVYWYRQLPEEGLKFMVYLQKENIIDESGMPKERFSAEFPKEGPSILRIQQVVRGDSAAYFCASSPARRVDTEAFFGQGTRLTVV.

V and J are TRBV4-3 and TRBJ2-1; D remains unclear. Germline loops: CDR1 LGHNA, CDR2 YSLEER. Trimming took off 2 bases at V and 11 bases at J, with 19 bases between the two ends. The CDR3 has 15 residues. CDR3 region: CASSQLKSTLSQQFF. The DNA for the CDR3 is TGCGCCAGCAGCCAACTTAAGAGTACCCTCAGTCAGCAGTTCTTC.

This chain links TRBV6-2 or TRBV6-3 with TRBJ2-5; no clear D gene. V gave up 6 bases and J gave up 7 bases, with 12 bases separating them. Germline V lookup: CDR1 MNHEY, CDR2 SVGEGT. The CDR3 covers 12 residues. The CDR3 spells CASSPSLLTQYF. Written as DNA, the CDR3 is TGTGCCAGCAGCCCAAGCCTGCTGACCCAGTACTTC.

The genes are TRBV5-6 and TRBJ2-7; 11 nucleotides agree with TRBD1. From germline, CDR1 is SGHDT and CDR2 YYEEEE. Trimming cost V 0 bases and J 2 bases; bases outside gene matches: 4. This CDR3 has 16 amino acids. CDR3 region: CASSLVLGQGAYEQYF. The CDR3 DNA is TGTGCCAGCAGCTTGGTATTGGGACAGGGGGCCTACGAGCAGTACTTC. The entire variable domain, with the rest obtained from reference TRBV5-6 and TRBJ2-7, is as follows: DAGVTQSPTHLIKTRGQQVTLRCSPKSGHDTVSWYQQALGQGPQFIFQYYEEEERQRGNFPDRFSGHQFPNYSSELNVNALLLGDSALYLCASSLVLGQGAYEQYFGPGTRLTVT.

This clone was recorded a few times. The CDR3 loop reads CASHGVRSYGNTEAFF. As DNA, the CDR3 is TGTGCCAGCCACGGGGTCCGTTCATACGGGAACACTGAAGCTTTCTTT. The rearrangement joins TRBV19 to TRBJ1-1; D not resolved. Germline CDR1 LNHDA, CDR2 SQIVND (reference sequence). V lost 9 bases and J 1 base, leaving 21 bases between the germline ends. The CDR3 consists of 16 residues.

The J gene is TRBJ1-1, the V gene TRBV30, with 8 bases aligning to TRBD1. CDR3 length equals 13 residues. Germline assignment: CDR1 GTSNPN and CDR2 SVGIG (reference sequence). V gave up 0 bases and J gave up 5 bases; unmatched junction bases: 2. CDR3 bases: TGTGCCTGGAGTGTCCACAGGGGGACTGAAGCTTTCTTT. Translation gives CAWSVHRGTEAFF.

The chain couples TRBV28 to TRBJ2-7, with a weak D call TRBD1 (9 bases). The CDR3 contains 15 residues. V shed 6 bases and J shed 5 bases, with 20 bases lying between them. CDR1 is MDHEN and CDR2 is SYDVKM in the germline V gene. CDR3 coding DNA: TGTGCCAGCAGCGTAGCGGGACAGGGAGAACACGAGCAGTACTTC. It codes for CASSVAGQGEHEQYF.

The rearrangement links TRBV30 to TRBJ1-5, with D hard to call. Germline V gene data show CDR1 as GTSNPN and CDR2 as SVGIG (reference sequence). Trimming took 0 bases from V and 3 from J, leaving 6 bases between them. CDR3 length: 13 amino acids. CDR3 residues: CAWSVGFNQPQHF. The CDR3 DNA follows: TGTGCCTGGAGTGTGGGTTTCAATCAGCCCCAGCATTTT.

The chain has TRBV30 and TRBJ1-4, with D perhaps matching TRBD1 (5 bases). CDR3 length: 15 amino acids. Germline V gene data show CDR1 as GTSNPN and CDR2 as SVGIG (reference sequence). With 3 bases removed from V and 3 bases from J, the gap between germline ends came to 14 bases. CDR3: CAWRSRETANEKLFF. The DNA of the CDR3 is TGTGCCTGGAGATCGCGCGAGACAGCTAATGAAAAACTGTTTTTT.

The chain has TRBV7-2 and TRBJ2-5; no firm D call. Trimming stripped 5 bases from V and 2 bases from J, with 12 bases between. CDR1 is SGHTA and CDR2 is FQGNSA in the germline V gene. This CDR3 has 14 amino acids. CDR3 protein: CASSLPTGQETQYF. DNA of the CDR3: TGTGCCAGCAGCCTCCCGACCGGTCAAGAGACCCAGTACTTC. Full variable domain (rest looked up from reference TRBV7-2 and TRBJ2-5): GAGVSQSPSNKVTEKGKDVELRCDPISGHTALYWYRQSLGQGLEFLIYFQGNSAPDKSGLPSDRFSAERTGGSVSTLTIQRTQQEDSAVYLCASSLPTGQETQYFGPGTRLLVL.

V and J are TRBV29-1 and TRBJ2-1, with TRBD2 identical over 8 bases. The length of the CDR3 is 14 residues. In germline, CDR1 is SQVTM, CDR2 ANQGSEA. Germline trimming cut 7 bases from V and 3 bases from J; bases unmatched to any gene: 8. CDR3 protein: CSARSGSLYNEQFF. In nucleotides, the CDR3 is TGCAGCGCCCGAAGCGGGAGCCTCTACAATGAGCAGTTCTTC.